This T cell receptor (beta chain) is drawn from a study of vaccination and CD4 T cells after COVID-19. Study-level information: The cells were exposed to overlapping spike peptides originating from SARS-CoV-2, HCoV-NL63, HCoV-OC43 and HCoV-229E for stimulation. Control cultures used a CEFX viral epitope pool, an HIV-1 Nef peptide pool, or no peptide. Study-wide findings and caveats: Median SARS-CoV-2-reactive clonotype numbers went from 21 to 38; this increase was not significant.

Sample treatment: approximately 10-day PBMC culture with coronavirus spike peptide pools or control peptides (ViraFEST assay). Once peptide pools had expanded antigen-specific T cells, ViraFEST sequenced TCRs. Note on this clonotype: Its specificity is unknown.

The Oncomine TCR Beta short-read assay sequenced DNA from cultured CD4+ T cells. TCRdb called the PCR reads again in MiXCR, with one record for every CDR3 protein. The sample yields more than 20,000 distinct CDR3 sequences, 40% to 55% seen once. CDR3 length: 14 residues. The V gene's germline CDR1 is MNHNS and CDR2 SASEGT. V shed 4 bases and J shed 1 base, with 10 bases lying between them. The receptor comes from a human donor who received a COVID-19 vaccine. Here the sequenced sample was CD4+ T cells from blood, cultured in vitro, taken before SARS-CoV-2 vaccination. The chain couples TRBV6-1 to TRBJ1-1; D is uncertain. As DNA, the CDR3 is TGTGCCAGCAGTGTTATGGGGAGGAACACTGAAGCTTTCTTT. It yields the protein CASSVMGRNTEAFF.